The 16 T cell receptor beta chains given below trace back to one sample, sequenced in a study of T cell repertoires in cytomegalovirus infection. TCRdb passed the reads through MiXCR, listing each CDR3 protein once. This table holds roughly 920,000 distinct CDR3 sequences, roughly 30% found once. Their cognate antigens are unknown. The source was cultured CD8+ T cells from PBMCs, collected from culture after CMV antigen stimulation. The source is a human donor in good health (CMV status not recorded). Some clones in this sample may be carry-over from other donors' samples.

The chain is built from TRBV4-3 and TRBJ1-2; TRBD1 might be the D (5 bases). Trimming took 0 bases from V and 4 from J, leaving 9 bases between them. The V gene's germline CDR1 is LGHNA and CDR2 YSLEER. The CDR3 is 14 residues long. CDR3 loop: CASSQDTGLYGYTF. CDR3 nucleotide sequence: TGCGCCAGCAGCCAAGATACAGGACTCTATGGCTACACCTTC.

As to this clonotype: An end of the junction differs from the germline gene, which may be a read error. The rearrangement joins TRBV7-6 to TRBJ2-1; either TRBD1 or TRBD2 may fit D (5 bases each). Germline V gene lookup returns CDR1 SGHVS and CDR2 FNYEAQ. The CDR3 contains 14 residues. The CDR3 bases are TGTGCCAACAGCTTTTTCCTGGGGGACAATGAGCAGTTCTTC. Translation: CANSFFLGDNEQFF.

V is TRBV10-2 and J is TRBJ2-1, with 7 bases fitting TRBD2. Unmatched junction bases numbered 15, after V lost 8 bases and J lost 5 bases. This CDR3 contains 16 residues. Germline CDR1 reads WSHSY; CDR2 reads SAAADI. The CDR3 loop reads CASLGFGIAGNNEQFF. The CDR3 bases are TGCGCCAGCTTGGGGTTTGGGATAGCGGGTAACAATGAGCAGTTCTTC.

There are a few counts of this clonotype. The J gene is TRBJ2-7, the V gene TRBV2; no firm D call. This CDR3 comprises 13 residues. Trimming removed 10 bases at V and 0 bases at J, with 13 bases between. The V gene's germline CDR1 is SNHLY and CDR2 FYNNEI. CDR3: CAIRPKDSYEQYF. CDR3 in DNA: TGTGCCATCCGGCCCAAGGACTCCTACGAGCAGTACTTC.

The rearrangement uses TRBV28 and TRBJ2-4; D gene unclear. This CDR3 region has 13 residues. V was shortened by 3 bases and J by 0 bases, with 3 bases between the two germline ends. Looked up from germline, CDR1 is MDHEN and CDR2 is SYDVKM. The DNA of the CDR3 is TGTGCCAGCAGTTTGCTAGCCAAAAACATTCAGTACTTC. Amino acids: CASSLLAKNIQYF.

This clonotype was recorded many times. The chain has TRBV7-2 and TRBJ2-3; 12 positions agree with TRBD2. The J segment lost 2 bases and the V segment lost 5 bases, leaving 8 bases of the junction unmatched. Germline assignment: CDR1 SGHTA and CDR2 FQGNSA. The CDR3 spans 17 residues. The CDR3 bases are TGTGCCAGCAGCCACCGGGCTAGCGGGGGGGACACAGATACGCAGTATTTT. Amino acid sequence: CASSHRASGGDTDTQYF.

The chain links TRBV19 to TRBJ1-1; D remains unclear. Germline V CDR1 and CDR2: LNHDA, SQIVND (reference sequence). Trimming cost V 8 bases and J 0 bases, with 10 bases left between them. The CDR3 is made up of 13 amino acids. The chain's CDR3 is CASGSIMNTEAFF. The CDR3 DNA follows: TGTGCCAGTGGGTCGATAATGAACACTGAAGCTTTCTTT. Drawing the rest from reference TRBV19 and TRBJ1-1, the complete variable domain is DGGITQSPKYLFRKEGQNVTLSCEQNLNHDAMYWYRQDPGQGLRLIYYSQIVNDFQKGDIAEGYSVSREKKESFPLTVTSAQKNPTAFYLCASGSIMNTEAFFGQGTRLTVV.

As to this clonotype: The junction does not match germline at one end; this may be a read error. The J gene is TRBJ2-3, the V gene TRBV12-3 or TRBV12-4, with 8 bases aligning to TRBD2. This CDR3 region has 14 residues. The CDR3 here is CVSGGSSSTDTQYF. CDR3 sequence (DNA): TGTGTCAGCGGGGGTTCGTCTAGCACAGATACGCAGTATTTT.

V gene TRBV19 combines with J gene TRBJ2-1; 9 bases are a match to TRBD1. The CDR3 is 15 amino acids. Germline values: CDR1 LNHDA, CDR2 SQIVND (reference sequence). V gave up 8 bases and J gave up 4 bases; unmatched junction bases: 9. The CDR3 protein is CASAPPDRGYNEQFF. CDR3 DNA sequence: TGTGCCAGTGCCCCTCCGGACAGGGGTTACAATGAGCAGTTCTTC. Looking up the rest from reference TRBV19 and TRBJ2-1 gives the full variable domain: DGGITQSPKYLFRKEGQNVTLSCEQNLNHDAMYWYRQDPGQGLRLIYYSQIVNDFQKGDIAEGYSVSREKKESFPLTVTSAQKNPTAFYLCASAPPDRGYNEQFFGPGTRLTVL.

The CDR3 region is CASSQEVLGDYEQYF. The CDR3 DNA reads as TGCGCCAGCAGCCAAGAGGTACTAGGAGACTACGAGCAGTACTTC. The chain links TRBV4-1 to TRBJ2-7; D might be TRBD2 (5 bases). There are 15 residues in the CDR3. The V gene's germline CDR1 is MGHRA and CDR2 YSYEKL. V lost 0 bases and J lost 3, with 12 bases in between.

This clonotype came up a few times. The V call is TRBV27, the J call TRBJ1-2, with 12 bases that match TRBD1. Germline V gene data show CDR1 as MNHEY and CDR2 as SMNVEV (reference sequence). CDR3 length: 15 amino acids. J gave up 4 bases and V 5 bases, and 5 bases lay outside the gene matches. Written as DNA, the CDR3 is TGTGCCAGCAGTACCGGGACAGGGGGCGGCTATGGCTACACCTTC. It is translated as CASSTGTGGGYGYTF.

Many counts were recorded for this clonotype. The V call is TRBV7-2, the J call TRBJ2-1; perhaps TRBD2 as D (6 bases). This CDR3 is 15 amino acids long. The V end was cut by 4 bases, the J end by 8 bases, with 18 bases between. From germline, CDR1 is SGHTA and CDR2 FQGNSA. CDR3 coding DNA: TGTGCCAGCAGCTCAACAGGCGGGGCAGGCGATGAGCAGTTCTTC. This gives the protein CASSSTGGAGDEQFF. Full variable domain (missing parts from reference TRBV7-2 and TRBJ2-1): GAGVSQSPSNKVTEKGKDVELRCDPISGHTALYWYRQSLGQGLEFLIYFQGNSAPDKSGLPSDRFSAERTGGSVSTLTIQRTQQEDSAVYLCASSSTGGAGDEQFFGPGTRLTVL.

There are a few counts of this clonotype. The rearrangement joins TRBV15 to TRBJ1-5, with D maybe TRBD1 (5 bases). V was shortened by 5 bases and J by 7 bases, with 15 bases between the two germline ends. CDR3 length: 14 amino acids. Germline V lookup: CDR1 LNHNV, CDR2 YYDKDF (reference sequence). The CDR3 reads CATSPPGVGQPQHF. CDR3 coding DNA: TGTGCCACCAGCCCTCCGGGGGTTGGGCAGCCCCAGCATTTT.

The J gene is TRBJ1-2, the V gene TRBV5-6, with D unclear. This CDR3 is 16 amino acids long. Trimming removed 0 bases from V and 3 bases from J, with 15 bases in between. Germline CDR1 and CDR2: SGHDT and YYEEEE. The DNA of the CDR3 is TGTGCCAGCAGCTTGGCTCAAGGGCTACGTGACTATGGCTACACCTTC. This gives the protein CASSLAQGLRDYGYTF.

V is TRBV20-1 and J is TRBJ2-7; 10 bases are shared with TRBD1. CDR1 is DFQATT and CDR2 is SNEGSKA in the germline V gene (reference sequence). The CDR3 contains 15 residues. After removal of 5 bases from V and 3 bases from J, the junction contained 10 bases not matched to a gene. Written as DNA, the CDR3 is TGCAGTGCTTGGATCCCGGGACAGGGGTTCTACGAGCAGTACTTC. Translated, it gives CSAWIPGQGFYEQYF.

This sequence joins TRBV12-3 or TRBV12-4 and TRBJ2-7, with D possibly TRBD1 on 5 matching bases. The CDR3 extends over 14 amino acids. V was clipped by 5 bases and J by 3 bases, with 14 bases between them. This chain's CDR3 is CASSADSFYYEQYF. The CDR3 DNA reads as TGTGCCAGCAGTGCAGACAGTTTCTACTACGAGCAGTACTTC.